This TCR beta chain was obtained from a study of blood T cell repertoires in COVID-19 (dated by TCRdb to the early 2020s). Regarding the research as a whole: Samples from collaborators originated in the United States, Italy and Spain and spanned both the acute and convalescent phases of COVID-19. The dataset comprised deeply sampled blood TCRbeta repertoires from subjects exposed to, actively infected with, or recovered from COVID-19. The samples were drawn from two sources: the first 160 participants of the ongoing ImmuneRACE study, and over 1,000 subjects contributed by 6 global collaborators. The material from the prospective study consisted of cDNA or gDNA derived from T cells, B-cell-depleted T cells, or PBMCs. Sample metadata almost always included a de-identified subject ID, COVID-19 status, age in years and sex. The repertoires were released in a freely available public database intended as a resource for research on the immune response to SARS-CoV-2. Where HLA class I and class II types were available, the types were taken from metadata supplied by the sample provider, not from assay-based typing.

Study-wide conclusions, independent of this receptor: Clinical and demographic metadata were provided uncurated, with the amount varying by source and participant.

For this clone: Its cognate antigen has yet to be identified. Per-nucleotide qualities are absent, and no much larger clonotype sits a single base away.

Collaborating institutions collected whole blood in K2EDTA tubes following their own protocols. For TCRbeta analysis, collaborator samples were shipped as frozen whole blood, as isolated PBMCs, or as DNA extracted from either sample type. The immunoSEQ Assay, a bias-controlled multiplex PCR, was used to amplify TCRbeta CDR3 regions from genomic DNA. The authors' pipeline ran thus. Nucleated cell counts per sample were estimated from amplification of reference gene primers within the assay. To quantify the absolute abundance of each unique TCRbeta CDR3 rearrangement, sequence reads were collapsed and filtered. Productive Simpson clonality was computed per sample as the square root of Simpson's diversity index over productive rearrangements. Sourced from immuneACCESS, this table was stored by TCRdb with only in-frame sequences that have V and J called. A share of the clones is absent; for the studies checked, an unresolved V gene accounts for under half, and the remainder has no known explanation. D and trimming come from the DNA, and the V and J calls and clone size come from that table. The sample records about 120,000 clones, roughly 83% of which are singletons. The ten largest clonotypes hold about 39% of the sample.

The clonotype originates from a man aged 40-55 years with active or convalescent COVID-19. The source material was peripheral blood.

The CDR3 loop reads CASSPLSGGAPEAFF. The nucleotide sequence is TGTGCCAGCAGTCCCCTCTCAGGGGGCGCACCTGAAGCTTTCTTT. The V and J genes are TRBV28 and TRBJ1-1; TRBD1 lines up with 8 middle nucleotides. The CDR3 measures 15 amino acids from cysteine to phenylalanine. Of the read, only the CDR3 DNA is kept; its 45 bases are in frame from base 1. The germline V gene encodes CDR1 MDHEN and CDR2 SYDVKM. V is cut back by 5 bases and J by 6 bases, with 11 bases in the junction unmatched. Reference TRBV28 and TRBJ1-1 proteins supply the regions before and after the CDR3; the full variable domain is: DVKVTQSSRYLVKRTGEKVFLECVQDMDHENMFWYRQDPGLGLRLIYFSYDVKMKEKGDIPEGYSVSREKKERFSLILESASTNQTSMYLCASSPLSGGAPEAFFGQGTRLTVV.